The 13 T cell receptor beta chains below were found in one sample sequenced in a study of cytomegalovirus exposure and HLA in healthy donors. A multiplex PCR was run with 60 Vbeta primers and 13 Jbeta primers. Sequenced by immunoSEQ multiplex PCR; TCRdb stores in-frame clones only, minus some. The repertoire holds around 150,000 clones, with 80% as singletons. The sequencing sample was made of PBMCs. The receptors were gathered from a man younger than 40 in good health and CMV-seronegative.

Written as DNA, the CDR3 is TGTGCCAGCACCCTCACAGGGGCCGGATATGGCTACACCTTC. Translated: CASTLTGAGYGYTF. V gene TRBV2 combines with J gene TRBJ1-2, with TRBD1 matching 7 bases. This CDR3 has 14 amino acids. Germline loops: CDR1 SNHLY, CDR2 FYNNEI. V dropped 7 bases and J dropped 5; count of bases not matched to a gene: 10. The full variable domain, with the rest looked up from reference TRBV2 and TRBJ1-2, is EPEVTQTPSHQVTQMGQEVILRCVPISNHLYFYWYRQILGQKVEFLVSFYNNEISEKSEIFDDQFSVERPDGSNFTLKIRSTKLEDSAMYFCASTLTGAGYGYTFGSGTRLTVV.

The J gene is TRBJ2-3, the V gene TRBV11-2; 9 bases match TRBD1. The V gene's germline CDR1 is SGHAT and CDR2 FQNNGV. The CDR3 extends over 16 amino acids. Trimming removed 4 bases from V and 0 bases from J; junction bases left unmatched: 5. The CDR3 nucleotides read TGTGCCAGCAGCTCCGGGACAGGGTTGAGCACAGATACGCAGTATTTT. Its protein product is CASSSGTGLSTDTQYF.

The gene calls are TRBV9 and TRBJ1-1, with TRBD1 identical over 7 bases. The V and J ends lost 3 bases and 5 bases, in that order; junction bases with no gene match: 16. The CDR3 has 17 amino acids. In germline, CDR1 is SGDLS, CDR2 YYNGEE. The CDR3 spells CASSAREERGRRTEAFF. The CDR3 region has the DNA TGTGCCAGCAGCGCTCGAGAGGAAAGGGGGCGGAGGACTGAAGCTTTCTTT.

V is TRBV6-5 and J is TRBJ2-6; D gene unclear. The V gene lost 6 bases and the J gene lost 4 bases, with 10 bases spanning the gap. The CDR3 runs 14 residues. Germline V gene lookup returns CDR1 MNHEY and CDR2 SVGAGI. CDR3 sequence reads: CASSENKGANVLTF. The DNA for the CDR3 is TGTGCCAGCAGCGAAAACAAGGGGGCCAACGTCCTGACTTTC.

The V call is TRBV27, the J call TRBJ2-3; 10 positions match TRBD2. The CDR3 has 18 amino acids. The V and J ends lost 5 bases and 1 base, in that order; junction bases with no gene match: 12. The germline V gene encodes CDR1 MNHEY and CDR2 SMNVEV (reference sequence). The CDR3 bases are TGTGCCAGCAGTATGACACTAGCGGGGTCTTTCGGCACAGATACGCAGTATTTT. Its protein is CASSMTLAGSFGTDTQYF.

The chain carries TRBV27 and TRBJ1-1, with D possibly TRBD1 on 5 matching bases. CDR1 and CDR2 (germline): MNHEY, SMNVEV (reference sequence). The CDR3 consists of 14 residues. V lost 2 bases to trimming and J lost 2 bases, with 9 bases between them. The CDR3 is CASSLQGGNTEAFF. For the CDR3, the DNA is TGTGCCAGCAGTTTACAGGGAGGAAACACTGAAGCTTTCTTT.

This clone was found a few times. CDR3 nucleotides: TGTGCCAGCAGCTCTCTCCGACTCGGAAGTTACGAGCAGTACTTC. This translates into CASSSLRLGSYEQYF. The chain is built from TRBV7-3 and TRBJ2-7; no definite D call. V was shortened by 4 bases and J by 4 bases, with 17 bases between the two germline ends. In germline, CDR1 is SGHTA, CDR2 FQGTGA. CDR3 length equals 15 residues.

The DNA for the CDR3 is TGTGCCATCAGTGCGAGGACAACGCAAGGTTATGGCTACACCTTC. Residues: CAISARTTQGYGYTF. The chain is built from TRBV10-3 and TRBJ1-2; TRBD1 is a possible D gene (5 bases). In germline, CDR1 is ENHRY, CDR2 SYGVKD. The CDR3 has 15 amino acids. V gave up 4 bases and J gave up 5 bases, with 17 bases separating them.

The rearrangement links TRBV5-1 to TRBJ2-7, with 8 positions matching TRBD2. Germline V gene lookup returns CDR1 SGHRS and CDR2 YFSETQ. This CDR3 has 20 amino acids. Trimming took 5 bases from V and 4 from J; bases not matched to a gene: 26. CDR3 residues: CASRTSPPELAVSLGYEQYF. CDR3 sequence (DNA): TGCGCCAGCAGAACCTCCCCTCCGGAACTAGCGGTTTCCCTCGGGTACGAGCAGTACTTC.

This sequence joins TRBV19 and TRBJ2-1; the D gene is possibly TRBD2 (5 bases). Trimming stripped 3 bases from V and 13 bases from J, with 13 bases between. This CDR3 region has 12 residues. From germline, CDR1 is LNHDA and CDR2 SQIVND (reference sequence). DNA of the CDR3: TGTGCCAGTAGTATCGGGCGGGTCGGACAGTTCTTC. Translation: CASSIGRVGQFF. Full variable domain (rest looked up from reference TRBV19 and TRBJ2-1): DGGITQSPKYLFRKEGQNVTLSCEQNLNHDAMYWYRQDPGQGLRLIYYSQIVNDFQKGDIAEGYSVSREKKESFPLTVTSAQKNPTAFYLCASSIGRVGQFFGPGTRLTVL.

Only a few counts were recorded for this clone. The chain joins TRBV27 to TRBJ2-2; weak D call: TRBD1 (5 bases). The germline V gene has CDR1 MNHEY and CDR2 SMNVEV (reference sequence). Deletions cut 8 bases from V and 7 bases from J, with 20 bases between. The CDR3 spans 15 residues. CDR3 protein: CASQLLWTQGGELFF. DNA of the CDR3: TGTGCCAGCCAACTACTTTGGACGCAGGGCGGGGAGCTGTTTTTT.

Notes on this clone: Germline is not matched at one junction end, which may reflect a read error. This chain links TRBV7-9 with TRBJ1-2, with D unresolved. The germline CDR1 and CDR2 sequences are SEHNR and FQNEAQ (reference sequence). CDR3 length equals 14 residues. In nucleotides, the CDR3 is TGTTCCAGCAGCTTCAGTGGGGAGGGCTATGGCTACACCTTC. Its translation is CSSSFSGEGYGYTF.

The CDR3 region has the DNA TGTGCCAGCAGCTTGGTCCCGGAGGAGAGGACCCAGTACTTC. It yields the protein CASSLVPEERTQYF. The chain recombines TRBV5-6 with TRBJ2-5; tentative D call: TRBD2 (5 bases). V was cut by 0 bases and J by 7 bases, with 13 bases left in between. There are 14 residues in the CDR3. Germline CDR1 and CDR2: SGHDT and YYEEEE. The full variable domain, completed using reference TRBV5-6 and TRBJ2-5, is DAGVTQSPTHLIKTRGQQVTLRCSPKSGHDTVSWYQQALGQGPQFIFQYYEEEERQRGNFPDRFSGHQFPNYSSELNVNALLLGDSALYLCASSLVPEERTQYFGPGTRLLVL.